Shown below are 23 T cell receptor beta chains from a single sample sequenced in a study of blood T cell repertoires in COVID-19. TCRdb's table, derived via immunoSEQ multiplex PCR, lists solely in-frame clones and lacks some. The repertoire holds 150,000 to 200,000 clones, with around 82% as singletons. Material: peripheral blood. The receptors derive from a man aged 55 to 70 who had recovered from COVID-19.

The chain recombines TRBV6-7 with TRBJ2-7; 8 bases align to TRBD1. TRBV6-7 is assigned to the ORF class and has an uncertain function. The V segment lost 0 bases and the J segment 3 bases; nucleotides outside the gene matches: 4. CDR3 length: 15 residues. Here the CDR3 DNA reads TGTGCCAGCAGTTACTCGAGGGACAGGTTCTACGAGCAGTACTTC. As protein: CASSYSRDRFYEQYF.

The rearrangement links TRBV6-5 to TRBJ2-3; tentative D call: TRBD2 (5 bases). V lost 8 bases and J 2 bases, leaving 17 bases between the germline ends. The CDR3 spans 15 residues. Germline-derived CDR1 and CDR2 are MNHEY and SVGAGI. CDR3 sequence: CASSKRPGSTDTQYF. In nucleotides, the CDR3 is TGTGCCAGCTCGAAGCGGCCTGGTTCCACAGATACGCAGTATTTT.

The chain recombines TRBV11-2 with TRBJ2-1; 7 nucleotides align to TRBD1. The germline gives CDR1 SGHAT, CDR2 FQNNGV. Unmatched junction bases numbered 7, after V lost 4 bases and J lost 4 bases. The CDR3 is 15 residues long. CDR3 amino acids: CASSSAGTVYNEQFF. CDR3 sequence (DNA): TGTGCCAGCAGCTCCGCCGGGACAGTTTACAATGAGCAGTTCTTC.

This clone has a handful of counts. The V and J genes are TRBV11-3 and TRBJ2-3; 8 positions match TRBD2. CDR3 length equals 16 residues. Trimming cost V 4 bases and J 3 bases; bases outside gene matches: 9. Germline V gene sequence: CDR1 SGHNT, CDR2 YENEEA. The CDR3 DNA reads as TGTGCCAGCAGCTCCCGGGGTAGCGGGATAACAGATACGCAGTATTTT. Translation: CASSSRGSGITDTQYF.

The V and J genes are TRBV7-8 and TRBJ1-5; 7 bases align to TRBD1. V lost 0 bases, J lost 5 bases, and 7 bases stayed unmatched. The CDR3 sequence is 16 residues long. Per germline, CDR1 SGHVS and CDR2 FQNEAQ. CDR3 amino acids: CASSLALGQQYQPQHF. The CDR3 region has the DNA TGTGCCAGCAGCTTAGCCCTGGGACAGCAGTATCAGCCCCAGCATTTT.

The V and J genes are TRBV18 and TRBJ2-6; D unclear. This CDR3 comprises 15 residues. In germline, CDR1 is KGHSH, CDR2 LQKENI. The V end lost 6 bases, the J end lost 0 bases, and 9 bases lay between the germline ends. The CDR3 sequence: CASSSQDSGANVLTF. For the CDR3, the DNA is TGTGCCAGCTCCTCCCAGGACTCTGGGGCCAACGTCCTGACTTTC.

The chain carries TRBV9 and TRBJ1-2; TRBD1 agrees at 9 bases. Germline V gene data show CDR1 as SGDLS and CDR2 as YYNGEE. This CDR3 contains 15 residues. Trimming at V came to 2 bases and at J to 6 bases, leaving 8 bases not matched to a gene. CDR3 sequence: CASSVGTGWIDGYTF. In DNA, the CDR3 is TGTGCCAGCAGCGTCGGGACAGGGTGGATCGATGGCTACACCTTC.

This chain links TRBV19 with TRBJ2-7; possible D gene TRBD1, 5 bases. The germline CDR1 and CDR2 sequences are LNHDA and SQIVND (reference sequence). The V and J ends lost 4 bases and 2 bases respectively, with 12 bases between them. This CDR3 is 14 amino acids long. CDR3 amino acids: CASSKGQGPYEQYF. In DNA, the CDR3 is TGTGCCAGTAGTAAAGGCCAGGGTCCCTACGAGCAGTACTTC.

The chain has TRBV5-1 and TRBJ2-3; TRBD2 matches at 10 bases. CDR1 is SGHRS, CDR2 YFSETQ, per germline. The CDR3 contains 16 residues. The V gene end was trimmed by 0 bases and the J gene end by 6 bases; junction bases not matched to a gene: 7. CDR3 nucleotide sequence: TGCGCCAGCAGCTTGGAGGGACTAGCGAGGGGGGATACGCAGTATTTT. It specifies CASSLEGLARGDTQYF.

This chain joins TRBV10-1 and TRBJ1-2; D unclear. Trimming pared 10 bases from V and 6 bases from J, leaving 24 bases between. This CDR3 is 15 amino acids long. Germline CDR1 WNHNN, CDR2 SYGVQD (reference sequence). The CDR3 nucleotides are TGCGCCACCAGCCCGGTGCTTATGGTTCCACATGGCTACACCTTC. Its protein is CATSPVLMVPHGYTF.

This chain joins TRBV15 and TRBJ1-1; D might be TRBD1 (6 bases). CDR1 LNHNV and CDR2 YYDKDF come from the germline V gene (reference sequence). V was pared by 8 bases and J by 11 bases, with 9 bases between. The CDR3 sequence is 9 residues long. CDR3 region: CATRDRAFF. CDR3 in DNA: TGTGCCACCCGAGACAGGGCTTTCTTT. The whole variable domain, filled in from reference TRBV15 and TRBJ1-1, reads DAMVIQNPRYQVTQFGKPVTLSCSQTLNHNVMYWYQQKSSQAPKLLFHYYDKDFNNEADTPDNFQSRRPNTSFCFLDIRSPGLGDTAMYLCATRDRAFFGQGTRLTVV.

A remark on this clone: This CDR3 is also generated by other DNA sequences in the sample. The chain uses TRBV3-1 (or the pseudogene TRBV3-2) and TRBJ1-5; 8 bases agree with TRBD1. The CDR3 runs 15 residues. Germline V lookup: CDR1 LGHDT, CDR2 YNNKEL (reference sequence). The trim removed 2 bases at V and 6 bases at J, leaving 6 bases unmatched. CDR3 nucleotides: TGTGCCAGCAGCCAACAGGGGGCAGGGGGTCAGCCCCAGCATTTT. The encoded protein is CASSQQGAGGQPQHF.

The chain recombines TRBV6-5 with TRBJ1-6, with 7 bases matching TRBD1. The CDR3 covers 15 residues. CDR1 and CDR2 from the germline V gene are MNHEY and SVGAGI. V was clipped by 7 bases and J by 6 bases; unmatched bases: 9. This chain's CDR3 is CASTPTGNFNSPLHF. The CDR3 nucleotides are TGTGCCAGCACGCCGACAGGGAACTTTAATTCACCCCTCCACTTT.

The chain is built from TRBV5-8 and TRBJ2-3; D is perhaps TRBD2 (5 bases). Germline V lookup: CDR1 SGHTS, CDR2 YDEGEE. The CDR3 runs 10 residues. V was clipped by 7 bases and J by 14 bases, with 14 bases between them. CDR3 nucleotide sequence: TGTGCCAGCGACCAGGTCCGGGGGTATTTT. This gives the protein CASDQVRGYF. Complete variable domain (other parts from reference TRBV5-8 and TRBJ2-3): EAGVTQSPTHLIKTRGQQATLRCSPISGHTSVYWYQQALGLGLQFLLWYDEGEERNRGNFPPRFSGRQFPNYSSELNVNALELEDSALYLCASDQVRGYFGPGTRLTVL.

The chain employs TRBV30 and TRBJ2-5, with 8 bases fitting TRBD2. Germline V gives CDR1 GTSNPN, CDR2 SVGIG (reference sequence). The CDR3 sequence is 14 residues long. Trimming removed 5 bases from V and 2 bases from J; junction bases left unmatched: 7. The CDR3 DNA reads TGTGCCTGGGCCCGGGGGGGGATACAAGAGACCCAGTACTTC. Translation: CAWARGGIQETQYF.

The chain couples TRBV6-6 to TRBJ1-5; D remains ambiguous. CDR3 length equals 14 residues. CDR1 and CDR2 (germline): MNHNY, SVGAGI (reference sequence). Between the trimmed V and J ends, which lost 6 bases and 6 bases, there was a span of 15 bases. CDR3 loop: CASREGILGQPQHF. CDR3 nucleotides: TGTGCCAGCAGAGAGGGCATACTAGGTCAGCCCCAGCATTTT.

The CDR3: CASSPTGGSKTQYF. In DNA, the CDR3 is TGTGCCAGCAGCCCGACCGGGGGATCGAAGACCCAGTACTTC. V usage is TRBV11-3 and J usage is TRBJ2-5, with D possibly TRBD2 on 6 matching bases. CDR1 SGHNT and CDR2 YENEEA come from the germline V gene. The CDR3 covers 14 residues. V lost 5 bases, J lost 6 bases, and 16 bases lay in between.

This chain connects TRBV7-3 to TRBJ2-2; D is ambiguous. V lost 4 bases, J lost 5 bases, and 8 bases lay in between. This CDR3 region has 13 residues. Germline V gene sequence: CDR1 SGHTA, CDR2 FQGTGA. CDR3 sequence (DNA): TGTGCCAGCAGCTCCCAACTGACCGGGGAGCTGTTTTTT. Residues: CASSSQLTGELFF.

This chain links TRBV5-1 with TRBJ2-5; D unresolved. There are 13 residues in the CDR3. V was shortened by 2 bases and J by 5 bases, with 10 bases between the two germline ends. The V gene's germline CDR1 is SGHRS and CDR2 YFSETQ. The CDR3 spells CASSFGTGETQYF. The DNA for the CDR3 is TGCGCCAGCAGCTTTGGTACGGGTGAGACCCAGTACTTC.

V and J are TRBV11-2 and TRBJ1-6; 8 bases fit TRBD1. The V and J ends lost 0 bases and 8 bases, in that order; junction bases with no gene match: 9. Looked up from germline, CDR1 is SGHAT and CDR2 is FQNNGV. The CDR3 sequence is 17 residues long. This CDR3 reads CASSLDHGDRRYSPLHF. CDR3 DNA sequence: TGTGCCAGCAGCTTAGATCACGGGGACAGGCGATATTCACCCCTCCACTTT.

This clone was seen only once. The CDR3 bases are TGTGCCAGTAGTATAGAGGGGACAGGTGCTATGGAGCAGTACTTC. Amino acids: CASSIEGTGAMEQYF. This chain joins TRBV19 and TRBJ2-7; 8 bases are a match to TRBD1. The CDR3 extends over 15 amino acids. The V gene end was trimmed by 0 bases and the J gene end by 7 bases; junction bases not matched to a gene: 8. From germline, CDR1 is LNHDA and CDR2 SQIVND (reference sequence).

The rearrangement joins TRBV12-5 to TRBJ1-5, with D maybe TRBD1 (6 bases). Per germline, CDR1 LGHNT and CDR2 FRNRAP. Trimming pared 2 bases from V and 2 bases from J, leaving 19 bases between. The length of the CDR3 is 18 residues. The CDR3 region has the DNA TGTGCTAGTGGTTTGACGAGACAGGAAAGGGATGGCAATCAGCCCCAGCATTTT. Encoded protein: CASGLTRQERDGNQPQHF. Full variable domain (remainder filled in from reference TRBV12-5 and TRBJ1-5): DARVTQTPRHKVTEMGQEVTMRCQPILGHNTVFWYRQTMMQGLELLAYFRNRAPLDDSGMPKDRFSAEMPDATLATLKIQPSEPRDSAVYFCASGLTRQERDGNQPQHFGDGTRLSIL.

The chain couples TRBV5-1 to TRBJ2-2, with 7 nucleotides matching TRBD2. The CDR3 spans 15 residues. Germline CDR1 reads SGHRS; CDR2 reads YFSETQ. Trimming cost V 0 bases and J 1 base; bases outside gene matches: 0. The CDR3 nucleotides are TGCGCCAGCAGCTTGGCGGGGGGGAACACCGGGGAGCTGTTTTTT. Translation gives CASSLAGGNTGELFF. Filled out from reference TRBV5-1 and TRBJ2-2, the complete variable domain reads KAGVTQTPRYLIKTRGQQVTLSCSPISGHRSVSWYQQTPGQGLQFLFEYFSETQRNKGNFPGRFSGRQFSNSRSEMNVSTLELGDSALYLCASSLAGGNTGELFFGEGSRLTVL.